This T cell receptor beta chain was observed in a study of shared clonotypes between healthy human individuals. Findings and limits, study-wide: Incomplete sequencing of sorted subsets was indicated by rarefaction despite large depth.

In regard to this clone: Its specificity is unknown.

Naive CD8 isolation took CD45RO-negative cells positively selected for CCR7 and excluded terminally differentiated effector memory CD45RA+ cells. Here immunoSEQ multiplex PCR was the method, and the copy in TCRdb shows in-frame clones only, minus some. The data hold about 2.1 million clones, with roughly 91% observed a single time. Sequencing input: naive CD8+ T cells from PBMCs. The TCR sequence derives from a man between 18 and 29 years old in good health. Some clones in this sample may be carry-over from other donors' samples.

This CDR3 is CASSLDLATFFDTQYF. The CDR3 DNA is TGTGCCAGCAGCTTAGATCTCGCCACATTCTTTGATACGCAGTATTTT. J is TRBJ2-3 and V is TRBV11-2; D is unresolved. Trimming pared 0 bases from V and 6 bases from J, leaving 16 bases between. Germline V gives CDR1 SGHAT, CDR2 FQNNGV. The CDR3 sequence is 16 residues long.